The 9 T cell receptor beta chains below all came from one sample that was sequenced in a study of blood T cell repertoires in COVID-19. Using immunoSEQ multiplex PCR, the repertoire was profiled, and TCRdb retains in-frame clones only, with some absent. The profile covers more than 100,000 clones, with approximately 84% appearing a single time and approximately 1.5% taken by the ten largest. Sample: peripheral blood. Receptor source: a man between 60 and 70 years old with acute or convalescent COVID-19.

At least ten counts were recorded for this clone. This chain links TRBV7-5 with TRBJ1-2; TRBD1 is the table's D call and was not checked against the DNA. TRBV7-5 is noted as a pseudogene. The CDR3 contains 18 residues. The CDR3, as DNA: TGTGTCAGAAGAAAAACGGGGACAGGGACGAGAGCTAACTATGGCTACACCTTC. It translates to CVRRKTGTGTRANYGYTF.

The chain employs TRBV14 and TRBJ1-6; 9 bases line up with TRBD1. Germline values: CDR1 SGHDN, CDR2 FVKESK. J lost 10 bases, V lost 4 bases, and 8 bases had no gene match. This CDR3 comprises 15 residues. In DNA form, the CDR3 reads TGTGCCAGCAGCCCCCTGGGACAGGGAGGCTCACCCCTCCACTTT. Encoded protein: CASSPLGQGGSPLHF.

This chain uses TRBV7-9 with TRBJ2-5; perhaps TRBD2 as D (6 bases). V dropped 7 bases and J dropped 4 bases, with 19 bases sitting between them. The germline V gene has CDR1 SEHNR and CDR2 FQNEAQ (reference sequence). This CDR3 is built from 15 residues. The CDR3 DNA follows: TGTGCCAGCACCCAACCCCTGGGGGGAATAGAGACCCAGTACTTC. Translating gives CASTQPLGGIETQYF. Based on the CDR3 plus reference TRBV7-9 and TRBJ2-5, the full variable domain is DTGVSQNPRHKITKRGQNVTFRCDPISEHNRLYWYRQTLGQGPEFLTYFQNEAQLEKSRLLSDRFSAERPKGSFSTLEIQRTEQGDSAMYLCASTQPLGGIETQYFGPGTRLLVL.

The chain couples TRBV11-3 to TRBJ1-2; 8 nucleotides match TRBD1. Germline V CDR1 and CDR2: SGHNT, YENEEA. The CDR3 totals 17 residues. Trimming removed 3 bases from V and 5 bases from J; junction bases left unmatched: 14. The CDR3 sequence: CASSFRDRMVGLYGYTF. The CDR3, as DNA: TGTGCCAGCAGCTTCCGGGACAGGATGGTGGGGCTTTATGGCTACACCTTC.

This clone was counted only a few times. V usage is TRBV7-9 and J usage is TRBJ2-2, with 8 bases matching TRBD2. After removal of 8 bases from V and 5 bases from J, the junction contained 10 bases not matched to a gene. The CDR3 contains 15 residues. Germline values: CDR1 SEHNR, CDR2 FQNEAQ (reference sequence). The DNA of the CDR3 is TGTGCCAGCCGGAGCGGGAGATCTGTGACCGGGGAGCTGTTTTTT. The encoded protein is CASRSGRSVTGELFF.

The chain has TRBV28 and TRBJ1-1, with D possibly matching TRBD1 (6 bases). V was cut by 2 bases and J by 1 base, with 14 bases left in between. Per the germline V gene, CDR1 is MDHEN and CDR2 is SYDVKM. The CDR3 is 16 amino acids. The DNA for the CDR3 is TGTGCCAGCAGTTTAGGGGGGGCTGTAAGGAACACTGAAGCTTTCTTT. This codes for CASSLGGAVRNTEAFF.

The V gene is TRBV27, the J gene TRBJ2-1, with D tentatively TRBD2 (5 bases). Looked up from germline, CDR1 is MNHEY and CDR2 is SMNVEV (reference sequence). The CDR3 extends over 16 amino acids. Trimming stripped 0 bases from V and 10 bases from J, with 19 bases between. The CDR3 region is CASSLSAGVRSGEQFF. Here the CDR3 DNA reads TGTGCCAGCAGTTTATCTGCAGGAGTCCGATCGGGGGAGCAGTTCTTC.

The chain joins TRBV6-5 to TRBJ1-1, with D tentatively TRBD1 (6 bases). V was clipped by 10 bases and J by 3 bases, with 21 bases between them. Germline CDR1 reads MNHEY; CDR2 reads SVGAGI. This CDR3 comprises 15 residues. This CDR3 reads CATFPTGRGDTEAFF. As DNA, the CDR3 is TGTGCCACCTTTCCGACAGGAAGAGGCGACACTGAAGCTTTCTTT.

This chain connects TRBV5-4 to TRBJ1-3; 8 nucleotides line up with TRBD1. This CDR3 comprises 15 residues. Per the germline V gene, CDR1 is SGHNT and CDR2 is YYREEE (reference sequence). V gave up 0 bases and J gave up 6 bases; unmatched junction bases: 5. The CDR3 here is CASSLGQGSTNTIYF. The CDR3 DNA reads as TGTGCCAGCAGCTTGGGACAGGGGTCGACAAACACCATATATTTT.